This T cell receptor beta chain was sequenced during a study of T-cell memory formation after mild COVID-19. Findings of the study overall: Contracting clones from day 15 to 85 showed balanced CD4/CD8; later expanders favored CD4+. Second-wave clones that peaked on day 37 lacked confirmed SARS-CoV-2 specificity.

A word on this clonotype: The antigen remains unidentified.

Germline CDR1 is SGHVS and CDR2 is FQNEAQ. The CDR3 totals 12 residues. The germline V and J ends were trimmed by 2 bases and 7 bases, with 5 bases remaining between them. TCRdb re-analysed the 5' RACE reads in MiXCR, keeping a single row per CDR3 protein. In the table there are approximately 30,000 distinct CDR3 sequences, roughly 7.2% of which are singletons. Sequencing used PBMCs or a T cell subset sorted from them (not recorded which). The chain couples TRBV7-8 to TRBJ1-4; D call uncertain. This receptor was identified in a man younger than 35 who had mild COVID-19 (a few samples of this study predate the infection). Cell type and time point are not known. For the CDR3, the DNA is TGTGCCAGCAGCTTAATGGGTGAAAAACTGTTTTTT. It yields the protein CASSLMGEKLFF.